The sequence of this T cell receptor (beta chain) was determined in a study of OX40 agonist ivuxolimab in advanced cancers. For the study at large: While on treatment, patients had intravenous ivuxolimab at 0.01 to 10 mg/kg every 2 weeks. One hepatocellular carcinoma and a couple of cutaneous melanoma patients partially responded.

Per germline, CDR1 LGHNA and CDR2 YNFKEQ. The CDR3 loop spans 18 amino acids. Trimming shortened V by 4 bases and J by 0 bases, and 19 bases separated the two germline ends. The method was immunoSEQ multiplex PCR; TCRdb's version includes in-frame clones alone and lacks a portion of them. The sample has 78,000 or so clones; roughly 92% are singletons. Anyone with autoimmune disease history or systemic immunosuppression was excluded. Blood specimens came from baseline, cycle 4 day 1, and cycle 7 day 1. Sequenced here: CD4+ or CD8+ T cells sorted from blood, sampled in a trial of the OX40 agonist ivuxolimab. This TCR came from an adult with an advanced solid tumor such as melanoma, head and neck, liver or kidney cancer. The chain is built from TRBV4-2 and TRBJ2-1, with D possibly matching TRBD1 (6 bases). CDR3 bases: TGTGCCAGCAGCCCGGTCAAAAAGGGGGTAAGCTCCTACAATGAGCAGTTCTTC. Translated: CASSPVKKGVSSYNEQFF.